The 21 T cell receptor beta chains below were found in one sample sequenced in a study of OX40 agonist ivuxolimab in advanced cancers. Sequencing used immunoSEQ multiplex PCR; TCRdb keeps in-frame clones, though not all of them. The sample carries about 55,000 clones, 77% recorded once. Source: CD4+ or CD8+ T cells sorted from blood, taken in a trial of the OX40 agonist ivuxolimab. These receptors all come from an adult with an advanced solid tumor such as melanoma, head and neck, liver or kidney cancer.

V usage is TRBV5-6 and J usage is TRBJ2-2, with 10 positions matching TRBD2. CDR1 and CDR2 (germline): SGHDT, YYEEEE. The CDR3 length is 17 residues. With 0 bases clipped from V and 1 base from J, the junction kept 3 bases outside the gene matches. For the CDR3, the DNA is TGTGCCAGCAGCTTGGCGTCTAGCGGGGGGAACACCGGGGAGCTGTTTTTT. It yields the protein CASSLASSGGNTGELFF.

The genes are TRBV7-2 and TRBJ2-5; 9 bases fit TRBD2. This CDR3 spans 14 amino acids. Germline V gene data show CDR1 as SGHTA and CDR2 as FQGNSA. The V and J ends lost 6 bases and 0 bases, in that order; junction bases with no gene match: 2. This CDR3 is CASSLAGYQETQYF. CDR3 DNA: TGTGCCAGCAGTCTAGCGGGATACCAAGAGACCCAGTACTTC. The entire variable domain, with the rest obtained from reference TRBV7-2 and TRBJ2-5, is as follows: GAGVSQSPSNKVTEKGKDVELRCDPISGHTALYWYRQSLGQGLEFLIYFQGNSAPDKSGLPSDRFSAERTGGSVSTLTIQRTQQEDSAVYLCASSLAGYQETQYFGPGTRLLVL.

V usage is TRBV4-3 and J usage is TRBJ2-5; 10 bases fit TRBD2. The CDR3 sequence is 17 residues long. V lost 0 bases and J lost 5; bases outside the gene matches: 9. Germline V gene data show CDR1 as LGHNA and CDR2 as YSLEER. The CDR3 bases are TGCGCCAGCAGCCAAGACCCCCCTAGCGGGGGAACGGAGACCCAGTACTTC. Amino acids: CASSQDPPSGGTETQYF.

This chain connects TRBV5-1 to TRBJ2-6; D tentatively fits TRBD1 or TRBD2 (7 bases each). V dropped 0 bases and J dropped 2 bases, with 12 bases sitting between them. CDR1 is SGHRS, CDR2 YFSETQ, per germline. The CDR3 contains 17 residues. CDR3 amino acids: CASSLARGGAGANVLTF. CDR3 bases: TGCGCCAGCAGCTTGGCCAGGGGGGGAGCTGGGGCCAACGTCCTGACTTTC.

V gene TRBV5-1 combines with J gene TRBJ1-2; no firm D call. CDR3 length: 15 amino acids. Trimming took 2 bases from V and 0 from J, leaving 11 bases between them. Germline-derived CDR1 and CDR2 are SGHRS and YFSETQ. Here the CDR3 reads CASSLQPSSNYGYTF. DNA of the CDR3: TGCGCCAGCAGCTTACAGCCCTCCTCTAACTATGGCTACACCTTC. The complete variable domain, with remaining parts taken from reference TRBV5-1 and TRBJ1-2, reads KAGVTQTPRYLIKTRGQQVTLSCSPISGHRSVSWYQQTPGQGLQFLFEYFSETQRNKGNFPGRFSGRQFSNSRSEMNVSTLELGDSALYLCASSLQPSSNYGYTFGSGTRLTVV.

CDR3 in DNA: TGCAGCGTTGACAGGGGGCAGGGTCAGCCCCAGCATTTT. It codes for CSVDRGQGQPQHF. V gene TRBV29-1 combines with J gene TRBJ1-5; 8 bases are a match to TRBD1. Germline V gene sequence: CDR1 SQVTM, CDR2 ANQGSEA. Unmatched junction bases numbered 4, after V lost 3 bases and J lost 6 bases. The CDR3 runs to 13 residues.

This clone has a handful of counts. The chain couples TRBV5-1 to TRBJ2-5; D is perhaps TRBD2 (6 bases). V dropped 2 bases and J dropped 1 base, with 21 bases sitting between them. Looked up from germline, CDR1 is SGHRS and CDR2 is YFSETQ. The CDR3 covers 18 residues. Written as DNA, the CDR3 is TGCGCCAGCAGCTTATCGGGGGAAATACTTAAGGGCCAAGAGACCCAGTACTTC. As protein: CASSLSGEILKGQETQYF.

The rearrangement joins TRBV10-3 to TRBJ1-5; possibly TRBD1 for D (5 bases). The V gene lost 0 bases and the J gene lost 2 bases, with 17 bases spanning the gap. The CDR3 has 18 residues. Germline V CDR1 and CDR2: ENHRY, SYGVKD. The CDR3 DNA follows: TGTGCCATCAGTGAGTCTCCTGGGGGGACGGGGGGCAATCAGCCCCAGCATTTT. This codes for CAISESPGGTGGNQPQHF.

This clone was seen only once. The chain combines TRBV4-3 with TRBJ1-2; D perhaps matches TRBD1 (5 bases). Germline CDR1 LGHNA, CDR2 YSLEER. The CDR3 is 14 amino acids. V was trimmed by 3 bases and J by 4 bases, leaving 12 bases between them. CDR3 amino acids: CASSQAGGSYGYTF. For the CDR3, the DNA is TGCGCCAGCAGCCAGGCCGGGGGGAGCTATGGCTACACCTTC.

The V and J genes are TRBV27 and TRBJ1-5; a weak D match, TRBD1 (6 bases). The length of the CDR3 is 13 residues. Germline CDR1 is MNHEY and CDR2 is SMNVEV (reference sequence). V lost 6 bases and J 4 bases, leaving 10 bases between the germline ends. CDR3 region: CASRGGANQPQHF. The DNA for the CDR3 is TGTGCCAGCAGGGGGGGGGCAAATCAGCCCCAGCATTTT.

This clone was observed a handful of times. Other DNA sequences in the same sample also yield this CDR3. The chain joins TRBV2 to TRBJ1-1; 7 nucleotides match TRBD1. The V segment lost 5 bases and the J segment 1 base; nucleotides outside the gene matches: 1. CDR1 and CDR2 (germline): SNHLY, FYNNEI. CDR3 length: 13 amino acids. CDR3 sequence: CASSRDRNTEAFF. For the CDR3, the DNA is TGTGCCAGCAGTAGGGACAGGAACACTGAAGCTTTCTTT.

The chain recombines TRBV28 with TRBJ2-7; TRBD2 matches at 10 bases. V shed 6 bases and J 5 bases; nucleotides not matched to a gene: 13. This CDR3 region has 16 residues. Germline assignment: CDR1 MDHEN and CDR2 SYDVKM. CDR3 in DNA: TGTGCCAGCAGCTCCTGGGGGGCTAGCGGGAGCAACGAGCAGTACTTC. Protein product: CASSSWGASGSNEQYF.

The chain carries TRBV11-2 and TRBJ1-2; the D gene is possibly TRBD1 (6 bases). The CDR3 runs 15 residues. The ends were cut back, 5 bases at V and 0 bases at J, with 13 bases in the middle. Germline V lookup: CDR1 SGHAT, CDR2 FQNNGV. The CDR3 here is CASSDAGTPNYGYTF. The CDR3 bases are TGTGCCAGCAGCGACGCCGGGACACCTAACTATGGCTACACCTTC.

The chain uses TRBV4-1 and TRBJ2-3, with D unclear. V lost 1 base to trimming and J lost 3 bases, with 14 bases between them. Looked up from germline, CDR1 is MGHRA and CDR2 is YSYEKL. This CDR3 has 16 amino acids. For the CDR3, the DNA is TGCGCCAGCAGCCAAGTTCCCTCCGGAGTGACAGATACGCAGTATTTT. Its protein is CASSQVPSGVTDTQYF.

Turning to this clone: Other DNA sequences in this specimen translate into the identical CDR3. The chain carries TRBV14 and TRBJ1-2; 9 bases fit TRBD1. In germline, CDR1 is SGHDN, CDR2 FVKESK. This CDR3 has 13 amino acids. The J segment lost 5 bases and the V segment lost 5 bases, leaving 3 bases of the junction unmatched. CDR3 bases: TGTGCCAGCAGCTCGGGACAGGGATATGGCTACACCTTC. Translation gives CASSSGQGYGYTF.

The rearrangement uses TRBV7-3 and TRBJ2-1, with TRBD2 matching 9 bases. Germline values: CDR1 SGHTA, CDR2 FQGTGA. The CDR3 runs to 15 residues. V lost 1 base to trimming and J lost 6 bases; unmatched junction nucleotides: 4. DNA of the CDR3: TGTGCCAGCAGCTTAAGGGGACTAGCCCCCAATGAGCAGTTCTTC. Translated: CASSLRGLAPNEQFF.

The genes are TRBV19 and TRBJ2-7; 7 bases are a match to TRBD1. This CDR3 has 14 residues. The germline gives CDR1 LNHDA, CDR2 SQIVND (reference sequence). The J segment lost 2 bases and the V segment lost 5 bases, leaving 6 bases of the junction unmatched. CDR3 region: CASSRTGDPYEQYF. The CDR3 region has the DNA TGTGCCAGTAGTCGCACAGGGGACCCCTACGAGCAGTACTTC. The variable domain in full, completed from reference TRBV19 and TRBJ2-7, reads DGGITQSPKYLFRKEGQNVTLSCEQNLNHDAMYWYRQDPGQGLRLIYYSQIVNDFQKGDIAEGYSVSREKKESFPLTVTSAQKNPTAFYLCASSRTGDPYEQYFGPGTRLTVT.

The chain employs TRBV6-1 and TRBJ1-1; no definite D call. V was shortened by 11 bases and J by 1 base, with 20 bases between the two germline ends. The V gene's germline CDR1 is MNHNS and CDR2 SASEGT. The CDR3 loop spans 15 amino acids. CDR3 residues: CAVVPDGVPNTEAFF. CDR3 sequence (DNA): TGTGCCGTAGTCCCCGACGGGGTCCCGAACACTGAAGCTTTCTTT.

The V call is TRBV18, the J call TRBJ1-1; 10 nucleotides match TRBD1. The CDR3 covers 16 residues. The junction had 14 bases not matched to a gene; V was cut back by 8 bases and J by 5 bases. Per the germline V gene, CDR1 is KGHSH and CDR2 is LQKENI. The CDR3: CASKPGQGNIKTEAFF. Here the CDR3 DNA reads TGTGCCAGCAAACCGGGACAGGGGAATATTAAAACTGAAGCTTTCTTT.

This clone was detected only once. J is TRBJ2-7 and V is TRBV6-1; 9 bases agree with TRBD1. Germline CDR1 reads MNHNS; CDR2 reads SASEGT. V shed 4 bases and J 2 bases; nucleotides not matched to a gene: 3. The CDR3 has 14 residues. CDR3 protein: CASSGDRATYEQYF. The CDR3 bases are TGTGCCAGCAGTGGGGACAGGGCTACCTACGAGCAGTACTTC.

In DNA, the CDR3 is TGTGCCAGCATGAACAGGGGTTTGTTGGGAAACACCATATATTTT. Translated: CASMNRGLLGNTIYF. This chain connects TRBV6-1 to TRBJ1-3; 7 bases match TRBD1. This CDR3 is 15 amino acids long. Germline lookup yields CDR1 MNHNS and CDR2 SASEGT. Trimming removed 7 bases from V and 4 bases from J; junction bases left unmatched: 10.